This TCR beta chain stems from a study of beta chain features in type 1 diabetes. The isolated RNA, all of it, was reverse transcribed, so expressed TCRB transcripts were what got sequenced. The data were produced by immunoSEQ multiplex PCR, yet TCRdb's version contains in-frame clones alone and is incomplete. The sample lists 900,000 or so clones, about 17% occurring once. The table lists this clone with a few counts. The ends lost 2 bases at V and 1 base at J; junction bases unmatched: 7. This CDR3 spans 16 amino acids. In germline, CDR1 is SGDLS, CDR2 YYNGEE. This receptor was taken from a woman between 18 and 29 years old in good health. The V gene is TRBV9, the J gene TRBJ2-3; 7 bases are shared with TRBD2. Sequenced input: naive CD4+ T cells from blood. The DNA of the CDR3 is TGTGCCAGCAGCGTCACGAGCGGGGCTCGCACAGATACGCAGTATTTT. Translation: CASSVTSGARTDTQYF.